This record concerns one TCR beta chain sequence. Its specificity is not known. Sorted populations comprised CD4+ and CD8+ T cells obtained from PBMCs. The data originate from a study of CD8+ T cells in alopecia areata. Study in general: Each day, treated patients took oral tofacitinib twice, at 5 to 10 mg per dose. Treatment ran 6 to 18 months, with 6 months of follow-up afterward. Study-wide results and limits: Normal scalp showed lower clonality than lesional scalp, especially alopecia totalis/universalis.

This CDR3 spans 13 amino acids. V lost 1 base, J lost 7 bases, and 11 bases lay in between. Germline loops: CDR1 SGHRS, CDR2 YFSETQ. Sequencing relied on a cDNA template that was reverse transcribed from extracted RNA. The assay was immunoSEQ multiplex PCR, and TCRdb's table has in-frame clones only and misses some. The sample has 150,000 or so clones; 45% to 60% are singletons. This receptor was identified in a human donor with alopecia areata. The chain links TRBV5-1 to TRBJ1-2, with D possibly matching TRBD1 (6 bases). Material: CD8+ T cells sorted from blood, obtained at week 0. In DNA form, the CDR3 reads TGCGCCAGCAGCTTGTCGGCAGGGGCTGGCTACACCTTC. Its protein is CASSLSAGAGYTF.